A selection of T cell receptor beta chains follows, all from one sample in a study of cytomegalovirus exposure and HLA in healthy donors. The method was immunoSEQ multiplex PCR; TCRdb's version includes in-frame clones alone and lacks a portion of them. The table includes 75,000 to 85,000 clones, about three quarters detected once. The specimen sequenced was PBMCs. These receptors were obtained from a male donor in good health and CMV-seronegative. The CDR3 runs from the conserved cysteine through the conserved F or W. A D gene is named only where the DNA matches it firmly. The size of a clone is reported for some rows only, either as once, few or many, or as a class for expanded clones.

size | V | D | CDR3
NA | TRBV6-1 | TRBD1 | CASSERGQAGIFYGYTF
NA | TRBV5-1 | NA | CASSLAGAGDGYPF
few | TRBV11-3 | TRBD2 | CASSTSGGSYNEQFF
NA | TRBV5-4 | TRBD1 | CASSGDSLIEQFF
NA | TRBV30 | NA | CAWSRGVEDTQYF
NA | TRBV2 | TRBD2 | CASRLAGVGGETQYF
NA | TRBV28 | TRBD1 | CASRQDRVQETQYF
few | TRBV4-3 | NA | CASSQQGAREDEAFF
few | TRBV5-1 | TRBD2 | CASSSTSGGATTGELFF
NA | TRBV1 | NA | CTSSRPQSGPQHF
few | TRBV28 | TRBD2 | CASSLGAGGPRIYEQYF
NA | TRBV11-2 | TRBD2 | CASSFTVSGGRGETQYF
NA | TRBV6-1 | TRBD1 | CASSPTGGIFEAFF
NA | TRBV5-1 | NA | CASRHPGQVNTGELFF
NA | TRBV6-1 | TRBD1 | CASREITGEPQHF
NA | TRBV28 | NA | CASSPPRQEPQHF
NA | TRBV6-5 | TRBD2 | CASSYSGGRPQETQYF
once | TRBV16 | NA | CASSQILYGYTF
NA | TRBV5-4 | NA | CASSNPSTDTQYF
once | TRBV30 | NA | CAWSPPTESNQPQNF
NA | TRBV9 | TRBD2 | CASSVGMREENHNEQFF
few | TRBV5-1 | NA | CASSDGIPGGDEQFF
NA | TRBV10-3 | NA | CAISETDGYGYTF
NA | TRBV5-1 | NA | CASSLTTGTYEQYF
once | TRBV5-1 | NA | CASSFTPGAEAFF
few | TRBV5-1 | NA | CASSLAGRDTEAFF
once | TRBV25-1 | TRBD2 | CASSEGVAGAGEQFF
NA | TRBV6-5 | NA | CASSQPGLMSYEQYF
NA | TRBV18 | TRBD1 | CASSPVFEGGREQYF
NA | TRBV5-1 | TRBD1 | CASSLARQGSEQYF
NA | TRBV7-2 | TRBD1 | CASSLLGQADEQYF
NA | TRBV14 | NA | CASSQDPLFGYTF
NA | TRBV5-1 | NA | CASSWEGGRGGRGPEAFF
once | TRBV7-9 | NA | CSSSRYLAVSYNEQFF
NA | TRBV4-2 | NA | CASSQERQSPPYEQYF
few | TRBV5-1 | TRBD2 | CASSLPLAASTDTQYF
NA | TRBV5-6 | NA | CASRRETTNYEQYF
NA | TRBV7-2 | TRBD1 | CASSLVHTGGLIGTDTQYF
once | TRBV5-1 | TRBD1 | CASSSGTGVGTNTQYF
NA | TRBV29-1 | TRBD1 | CSTGTGSGEQYF
NA | TRBV27 | NA | CASSLRGQPQHF
NA | TRBV5-1 | TRBD1 | CASSSLQGAGNTEAFF
NA | TRBV7-8 | NA | CASSLSYTEAFF
NA | TRBV18 | TRBD2 | CASSPLPTGGEQFF
NA | TRBV21-1 | NA | CASSKNWQGNTGELFF
few | TRBV25-1 | NA | CASSVGASGANVLTF
NA | TRBV5-1 | NA | CASSLGGPKDYGYPF
NA | TRBV11-2 | NA | CASSFRDSTYNEQFF
NA | TRBV29-1 | TRBD1 | CSVEGQGGGGTEAFF
NA | TRBV9 | TRBD1 | CASTVTRDREGEQYF
NA | TRBV14 | NA | CASSQGRGTRPQYF
NA | TRBV29-1 | NA | CSVNTAGNTEAFF
NA | TRBV5-1 | NA | CASSLRTRPQETQYF
NA | TRBV10-1 | NA | CASRRNWRSSYEQYF
NA | TRBV4-2 | NA | CASSQGGQDKIYGYPF
NA | TRBV15 | NA | CATSDQGFYGYTF